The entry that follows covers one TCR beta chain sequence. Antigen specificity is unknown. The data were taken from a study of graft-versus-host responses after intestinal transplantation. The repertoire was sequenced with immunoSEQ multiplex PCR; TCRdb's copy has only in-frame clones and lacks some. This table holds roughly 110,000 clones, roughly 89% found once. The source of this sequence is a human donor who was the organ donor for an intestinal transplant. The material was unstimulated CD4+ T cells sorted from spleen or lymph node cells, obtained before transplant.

For the CDR3, the DNA is TGCGCCAGCAGTGGGAGGGATCAGCCCCAGCATTTT. It encodes CASSGRDQPQHF. The rearrangement links TRBV10-2 to TRBJ1-5; D unclear. Per germline, CDR1 WSHSY and CDR2 SAAADI. V was pared by 4 bases and J by 5 bases, with 6 bases between. This CDR3 region has 12 residues.